A selection of T cell receptor beta chains follows, all from one sample in a study of OX40 agonist ivuxolimab in advanced cancers. Assay: immunoSEQ multiplex PCR; the TCRdb copy retains only in-frame clones and omits some. The sample has 60,000 to 85,000 clones; roughly nine tenths are singletons. Material: CD4+ or CD8+ T cells sorted from blood, obtained in a trial of the OX40 agonist ivuxolimab. Source of these receptors: an adult with an advanced solid tumor such as melanoma, head and neck, liver or kidney cancer. CDR3s include the opening cysteine and the closing phenylalanine or tryptophan. The D gene is left open where the match is weak. Rows may omit the clone size; those that give it use once, few, many or a size class.

j_gene | abundance | d_gene | v_gene | CDR3nt | CDR3aa
TRBJ2-3 | - | TRBD2 | TRBV5-8 | TGTGCCAGCAGCTTGACCTGGGCTAGCGGGGGACCTAGCACAGATACGCAGTATTTT | CASSLTWASGGPSTDTQYF
TRBJ2-2 | - | - | TRBV9 | TGTGCCAGCAGCGTAGTGTGGGAGGCCGGGGAGCTGTTTTTT | CASSVVWEAGELFF
TRBJ2-3 | - | - | TRBV6-6 | TGTGCCAGCAGTCGGGACCGCACAGATACGCAGTATTTT | CASSRDRTDTQYF
TRBJ2-7 | - | TRBD2 | TRBV10-3 | TGTGCCATCGGCGCCCTAGCGGGAGCTAGTGAGCAGTACTTC | CAIGALAGASEQYF
TRBJ2-3 | - | TRBD1 | TRBV5-5 | TGTGCCAGCAGCAAGGACAGGGCTCGCACAGATACGCAGTATTTT | CASSKDRARTDTQYF
TRBJ2-1 | - | - | TRBV7-9 | TGTGCCAGCAGCTTCCGCCTTGGCGGTTACAATGAGCAGTTCTTC | CASSFRLGGYNEQFF
TRBJ1-5 | - | - | TRBV27 | TGTGCCAGCTCGTGGGGGCGCGATCAGCCCCAGCATTTT | CASSWGRDQPQHF
TRBJ2-6 | once | - | TRBV6-5 | TGTGCCAGCAGGGCGATCCCCAACGTCCTGACTTTC | CASRAIPNVLTF
TRBJ2-1 | - | - | TRBV7-3 | TGTGCCAGCAGCGAGAGCGGGTCCTACTCCTACAATGAGCAGTTCTTC | CASSESGSYSYNEQFF
TRBJ2-5 | once | TRBD2 | TRBV6-5 | TGTGCCAGCAGCCCGGGACTAGCGGGAGCGGAGACCCAGTACTTC | CASSPGLAGAETQYF
TRBJ2-7 | - | - | TRBV5-4 | TGTGCCAGCAGCAGGGATGGGGTCCTAAACTCCTACGAGCAGTACTTC | CASSRDGVLNSYEQYF
TRBJ1-1 | - | - | TRBV19 | TGTGCCAGTAGTATTCGGACAGCCACCATGAACACTGAAGCTTTCTTT | CASSIRTATMNTEAFF
TRBJ2-7 | once | TRBD2 | TRBV5-1 | TGCGCCAGCAGCTCGGGACTAGGCACCCCCTACGAGCAGTACTTC | CASSSGLGTPYEQYF
TRBJ2-7 | - | TRBD2 | TRBV19 | TGTGCCAGTAGTAGGGGCCCGCGGGGGAGCTCCTACGAGCAGTACTTC | CASSRGPRGSSYEQYF
TRBJ2-3 | - | - | TRBV19 | TGTGCCAGTACACAGGGAGGAGGCACAGATACGCAGTATTTT | CASTQGGGTDTQYF
TRBJ1-4 | - | - | TRBV5-1 | TGCGCCAGCAGCACCGGACGTAATAATGAAAAACTGTTTTTT | CASSTGRNNEKLFF
TRBJ2-3 | - | - | TRBV5-1 | TGCGCCAGCAGCACCTCCGGGACCAGCACAGATACGCAGTATTTT | CASSTSGTSTDTQYF
TRBJ1-2 | - | - | TRBV12-5 | TGTGCTAGTGGTTTCTCGGGGCAGGGGAAGGATGGCTACACCTTC | CASGFSGQGKDGYTF
TRBJ1-5 | - | - | TRBV7-6 | TGTGCCAGCAGCTCCTATAGCAATCAGCCCCAGCATTTT | CASSSYSNQPQHF
TRBJ2-7 | - | TRBD2 | TRBV12-5 | TGTGCTAGTGGTTTGGGGACTAGCGCGGGCGAGCAGTACTTC | CASGLGTSAGEQYF
TRBJ2-7 | few | - | TRBV5-1 | TGCGCCAGCAGCTTGCTGACAGGCATGAACTCCTACGAGCAGTACTTC | CASSLLTGMNSYEQYF
TRBJ1-2 | - | - | TRBV28 | TGTGCCAGCAGTTCCGGACCCGTGGGGGGCTACACCTTC | CASSSGPVGGYTF
TRBJ2-1 | - | - | TRBV4-3 | TGCGCCAGCAGCCAAGATGACAGGGAGGATGAGCAGTTCTTC | CASSQDDREDEQFF
TRBJ1-2 | once | - | TRBV10-2 | TGCGCCAGCAGTCCTTGGGAGGGAACGTATGGCTACACCTTC | CASSPWEGTYGYTF
TRBJ1-2 | - | - | TRBV7-2 | TGTGCCAGCAGCTTGGGGACCCGCCAGGATCCCTATGGCTACACCTTC | CASSLGTRQDPYGYTF
TRBJ2-1 | - | TRBD1 | TRBV11-2 | TGTGCCAGCAGCCTACAGGGGGCTTCCTACAATGAGCAGTTCTTC | CASSLQGASYNEQFF
TRBJ2-5 | - | TRBD2 | TRBV18 | TGTGCCAGCTCACCACCCGCGGGACTAGCGGCCCAAGAGACCCAGTACTTC | CASSPPAGLAAQETQYF
TRBJ2-1 | - | TRBD2 | TRBV27 | TGTGCCAGCAGTTTACAAGCGGGAGGGGCAAGCTCCTACAATGAGCAGTTCTTC | CASSLQAGGASSYNEQFF
TRBJ1-2 | - | - | TRBV30 | TGTGCCTGGACCCGCCCCCCGGACGGTACCTATGGCTACACCTTC | CAWTRPPDGTYGYTF
TRBJ2-5 | few | - | TRBV5-1 | TGCGCCAGCAGCTCCAAGCCCCCGGGACTGGGGGAGACCCAGTACTTC | CASSSKPPGLGETQYF
TRBJ2-7 | - | TRBD1 | TRBV27 | TGTGCCAGCAGTTTGGACAGGGGGCCTCCCCGCGCCTACGAGCAGTACTTC | CASSLDRGPPRAYEQYF
TRBJ2-3 | - | TRBD2 | TRBV7-3 | TGTGCCAGCAGCGAGCAACCGGGACTAGCGGCCCCCACAGATACGCAGTATTTT | CASSEQPGLAAPTDTQYF
TRBJ2-1 | - | TRBD2 | TRBV5-5 | TGTGCCAGCAGCTCCGGGACTAGCGGGAGTAGTGAGCAGTTCTTC | CASSSGTSGSSEQFF
TRBJ2-7 | - | TRBD2 | TRBV4-2 | TGTGCCAGCAGCCACCGAGCGGGAGAGGATGAGCAGTACTTC | CASSHRAGEDEQYF
TRBJ2-7 | - | TRBD1 | TRBV6-6 | TGTGCCAGCAGTTACTCAACAGGACAGGGGGTCTACGAGCAGTACTTC | CASSYSTGQGVYEQYF
TRBJ1-5 | - | - | TRBV11-2 | TGTGCCAGCAGCTCAGGGATTTATCAGCCCCAGCATTTT | CASSSGIYQPQHF
TRBJ1-6 | - | - | TRBV27 | TGTGCCAGCAGTTACTATCCTCTTTATAATTCACCCCTCCACTTT | CASSYYPLYNSPLHF
TRBJ2-5 | - | - | TRBV9 | TGTGCCAGCAGCCCAACAGGGACCCACGGAGAGACCCAGTACTTC | CASSPTGTHGETQYF
TRBJ2-7 | - | - | TRBV5-5 | TGTGCCAGCAGCGGCGGTCCAGGGGACTCCTACGAGCAGTACTTC | CASSGGPGDSYEQYF
TRBJ2-2 | - | TRBD2 | TRBV5-8 | TGTGCCAGCAGCACCGGGACTAGCTTGAACACCGGGGAGCTGTTTTTT | CASSTGTSLNTGELFF
TRBJ2-7 | - | - | TRBV7-8 | TGTGCCAGCAGATTACCCTCAGGGAACGAGCAGTACTTC | CASRLPSGNEQYF
TRBJ1-2 | - | TRBD1 | TRBV7-9 | TGTGCCAGCAGCTTAGGGTTGGACAGGGAATATGGCTACACCTTC | CASSLGLDREYGYTF
TRBJ2-6 | - | - | TRBV4-2 | TGTGCCAGCAGCCAAGATCTACCTGGGGCCAACGTCCTGACTTTC | CASSQDLPGANVLTF
TRBJ1-2 | - | - | TRBV6-1 | TGTGCCAGCAAGCGGGGGGGGTCTGGCTACACCTTC | CASKRGGSGYTF
TRBJ2-7 | - | TRBD2 | TRBV5-4 | TGTGCCAGCAGCTGGGGGCCGGGACTAGCGGGGTCCGAGCAGTACTTC | CASSWGPGLAGSEQYF
TRBJ1-2 | - | - | TRBV5-1 | TGCGCCAGCAGCTCCTCTTTGGGCGGGTATGGCTACACCTTC | CASSSSLGGYGYTF
TRBJ1-5 | - | TRBD1 | TRBV7-2 | TGTGCCAGCAGCAGGGGGCCGGATCAGCCCCAGCATTTT | CASSRGPDQPQHF
TRBJ2-7 | - | TRBD2 | TRBV6-5 | TGTGCCAGCAGCAGGACTAGCGGGACCTACGAGCAGTACTTC | CASSRTSGTYEQYF
TRBJ1-2 | - | - | TRBV7-2 | TGTGCCAGCAGCTTAGCAGCTAACTATGGCTACACCTTC | CASSLAANYGYTF
TRBJ1-5 | - | - | TRBV5-5 | TGTGCCAGCAGCCTCGGCCCCAATCAGCCCCAGCATTTT | CASSLGPNQPQHF
TRBJ2-5 | once | - | TRBV5-4 | TGTGCCAGCAGCTTGGACTCTCCGGAGACCCAGTACTTC | CASSLDSPETQYF
TRBJ1-1 | - | - | TRBV5-1 | TGCGCCAGCAGCCCCACCGACGGGAGAAAGGGATTCAACACTGAAGCTTTCTTT | CASSPTDGRKGFNTEAFF